One and the same sample provided the 11 T cell receptor beta chains below, sequenced in a study of identical twins. TCRdb reanalysed the 5' RACE reads using MiXCR and keeps one entry per CDR3 protein. The sample shows about 690,000 distinct CDR3 sequences, less than 7% of them seen only once. Input material: naive T cells sorted from blood. The receptor set was obtained from a man between 18 and 35 years old in good health.

This clonotype appeared many times. The V call is TRBV4-2, the J call TRBJ2-2; TRBD1 might be the D (5 bases). CDR3 length: 13 residues. Trimming stripped 0 bases from V and 8 bases from J, with 7 bases between. CDR1 and CDR2 from the germline V gene are LGHNA and YNFKEQ. CDR3: CASSQENRGELFF. CDR3 coding DNA: TGTGCCAGCAGCCAAGAGAACAGGGGGGAGCTGTTTTTT.

The DNA of the CDR3 is TGTGCCTGGAGTCCGGTCATAGCGGGAAGCTCCTACAATGAGCAGTTCTTC. Translation: CAWSPVIAGSSYNEQFF. J is TRBJ2-1 and V is TRBV30, with 8 bases fitting TRBD2. CDR3 size: 17 residues. Germline assignment: CDR1 GTSNPN and CDR2 SVGIG (reference sequence). Trimming cost V 2 bases and J 0 bases; bases outside gene matches: 9.

This clonotype has only a few counts. The CDR3: CASSQVRGGETQYF. The CDR3 nucleotides are TGTGCCAGCAGCCAAGTCAGGGGAGGGGAGACCCAGTACTTC. This sequence joins TRBV3-1 and TRBJ2-5; a weak D match, TRBD2 (7 bases). CDR1 and CDR2 from the germline V gene are LGHDT and YNNKEL (reference sequence). The V gene lost 1 base and the J gene lost 5 bases, with 11 bases spanning the gap. This CDR3 comprises 14 residues.

This clonotype appeared many times. This chain connects TRBV6-2 or TRBV6-3 to TRBJ2-1; 15 nucleotides agree with TRBD2. Losses at the gene ends were 4 bases for V and 8 bases for J; bases not matched to a gene: 3. Looked up from germline, CDR1 is MNHEY and CDR2 is SVGEGT. The CDR3 runs 15 residues. CDR3 sequence (DNA): TGTGCCAGCAGTTGGGGACTAGCGGGAGGCGATGAGCAGTTCTTC. Translated: CASSWGLAGGDEQFF.

This clonotype has a handful of counts. This chain uses TRBV5-6 with TRBJ2-2; the D gene is possibly TRBD2 (5 bases). The germline V gene has CDR1 SGHDT and CDR2 YYEEEE. The germline V and J ends were trimmed by 3 bases and 5 bases, with 11 bases remaining between them. CDR3 length: 14 amino acids. The CDR3 loop is CASSSNRETGELFF. CDR3 nucleotide sequence: TGTGCCAGCAGCTCAAACCGGGAAACCGGGGAGCTGTTTTTT.

This clonotype was counted many times. This chain uses TRBV5-6 with TRBJ2-1, with 8 bases fitting TRBD1. Losses at the gene ends were 2 bases for V and 4 bases for J; bases not matched to a gene: 5. The CDR3 covers 15 residues. Germline CDR1 and CDR2: SGHDT and YYEEEE. CDR3 bases: TGTGCCAGCAGCTTATGGACAGGGTCTTACAATGAGCAGTTCTTC. Its protein product is CASSLWTGSYNEQFF.

This clonotype was seen many times. V is TRBV29-1 and J is TRBJ2-3; no clear D gene. CDR3 size: 11 residues. Trimming took off 7 bases at V and 14 bases at J, with 19 bases between the two ends. Germline CDR1 SQVTM, CDR2 ANQGSEA. CDR3 sequence: CSGVLDVVAYF. The CDR3 bases are TGCAGCGGCGTACTGGACGTCGTGGCGTATTTT.

This clonotype was seen at least ten times. The chain uses TRBV10-3 and TRBJ1-1; TRBD1 agrees at 7 bases. CDR3 length equals 12 residues. Per the germline V gene, CDR1 is ENHRY and CDR2 is SYGVKD. Trimming cost V 2 bases and J 8 bases; bases outside gene matches: 2. CDR3 protein: CAISEDREEAFF. As DNA, the CDR3 is TGTGCCATCAGTGAGGACAGGGAAGAAGCTTTCTTT.

This clonotype came up many times. CDR3 region: CASSLVQGKTGELFF. In DNA form, the CDR3 reads TGTGCCAGCAGCTTAGTCCAGGGGAAGACCGGGGAGCTGTTTTTT. The chain couples TRBV7-2 to TRBJ2-2, with D perhaps matching TRBD1 (6 bases). This CDR3 contains 15 residues. Trimming removed 1 base at V and 5 bases at J, with 11 bases between. Germline values: CDR1 SGHTA, CDR2 FQGNSA.

Ten or more counts support this clonotype. This chain links TRBV5-1 with TRBJ2-5, with 10 bases fitting TRBD2. The CDR3 runs 16 residues. V shed 0 bases, J shed 7 bases, and the junction held 9 bases outside the gene matches. Per germline, CDR1 SGHRS and CDR2 YFSETQ. Here the CDR3 DNA reads TGCGCCAGCAGCTTGGATGTGACTAGCGGGCTGTCGACCCAGTACTTC. Its translation is CASSLDVTSGLSTQYF.

The sample holds many counts of this clonotype. The genes are TRBV12-3 or TRBV12-4 and TRBJ1-1; the D gene is possibly TRBD1 (5 bases). The CDR3 length is 15 residues. Deletions cut 1 base from V and 3 bases from J, with 12 bases between. The CDR3 region has the DNA TGTGCCAGCAGTTTAGATGGGGGTTCGGACACTGAAGCTTTCTTT. It encodes CASSLDGGSDTEAFF.